These T cell receptor beta chains were read from a single sample in a study of read filtering for tumor transcriptome and immune sequencing. Using its own MiXCR run on the reads, TCRdb lists one record per CDR3 protein. Here the sample spans 40,000 or so distinct CDR3 sequences, 13% being singletons. The sample consisted of a population of CD138-negative cells sorted from bone marrow. These receptors were obtained from a donor at least 40 years old with multiple myeloma. Each CDR3 is given with its conserved first and last residue. A D gene is named only where the DNA matches it firmly. The listing skips clone size in some rows; elsewhere it reads once, few, many or a size class.

j_call	v_call	clone_size	d_call	cdr3_length	cdr3_nt	cdr3_aa
TRBJ2-5	TRBV14	many	.	15	TGTGCCAGCAGCCAAGGAGGCAGTCACCAAGAGACCCAGTACTTC	CASSQGGSHQETQYF
TRBJ2-2	TRBV2	many	TRBD1	16	TGTGCCAGCAAACTCCAGGGACAGGGAGTCACCGGGGAGCTGTTTTTT	CASKLQGQGVTGELFF
TRBJ1-4	TRBV6-1	.	.	14	TGTGCCAGCAGTCGTCCTGGACCTAATGAAAAACTGCTTTTT	CASSRPGPNEKLLF
TRBJ2-1	TRBV15	many	TRBD2	14	TGTGCCACCAGCAGAGATCGGGGGGTCCATGAGCAGTTCTTC	CATSRDRGVHEQFF
TRBJ2-1	TRBV4-2	many	.	13	TGTGCCAGCAGCCAATATCAGGCTAATGAGCAGTTCTTC	CASSQYQANEQFF
TRBJ2-1	TRBV29-1	medium-sized	.	12	TGCAGCGTTGAGGGGGGCTACAATGAGCAGTTCTTC	CSVEGGYNEQFF
TRBJ2-1	TRBV6-5	many	TRBD1	15	TGTGCCAGCAGTTGGCCGGGACAGGGCTACAATGAGCAGTTCTTC	CASSWPGQGYNEQFF
TRBJ1-5	TRBV7-3	many	.	15	TGTGCCAGCAGAACCTCCTTGTGGGGAAATCAGCCCCAGCATTTT	CASRTSLWGNQPQHF
TRBJ2-7	TRBV30	many	.	13	TGTGCCTGGAGTGTCCCAGGGATACGCGAGCAGTACTTC	CAWSVPGIREQYF
TRBJ2-7	TRBV20-1	many	TRBD1	14	TGCAGTGCTAGCCCAACAGGGGATAGCTACGAGCAGTACTTC	CSASPTGDSYEQYF
TRBJ2-3	TRBV7-2	many	TRBD2	14	TGTGCCAGCAGCGATCGGACTAGCGGCTATACGCAGTATTTT	CASSDRTSGYTQYF
TRBJ1-2	TRBV20-1	many	.	13	TGCAGTGCTAGTGAAGGGAGTGCCTATGGCTACACCTTC	CSASEGSAYGYTF
TRBJ2-1	TRBV4-1	many	TRBD2	15	TGCGCCAGCAGCCCGCTCAGACTAGCGGACAATGAGCAGTTCTTC	CASSPLRLADNEQFF
TRBJ1-4	TRBV18	many	.	17	TGTGCCAGCTCACCACAAGATGTGACAGCAACTAATGAAAAACTGTTTTTT	CASSPQDVTATNEKLFF
TRBJ2-3	TRBV7-8	many	.	14	TGTGCCAGCAGCTTGAGCCATAGCACAGATACGCAGTATTTT	CASSLSHSTDTQYF
TRBJ2-4	TRBV28	many	.	16	TGTGCCAGCAGTCCTCGGCAGGGGCTAGCCAAAAACATTCAGTACTTC	CASSPRQGLAKNIQYF
TRBJ2-1	TRBV29-1	many	TRBD2	13	TGCAGCGTCTGGCGGGGGAACGACAATGAGCAGTTCTTC	CSVWRGNDNEQFF
TRBJ2-3	TRBV12-3/TRBV12-4	many	TRBD2	16	TGTGCCAGCAGTCCTGGGACTAGCGGGAGGGTAGATACGCAGTATTTT	CASSPGTSGRVDTQYF
TRBJ2-3	TRBV28	many	.	16	TGTGCCAGCAGTTTAGGAGGGACAGTAAGCACAGATACGCAGTATTTT	CASSLGGTVSTDTQYF
TRBJ1-6	TRBV7-9	.	TRBD1	14	TGTGCCAGCAGCTCCGACAGGGGGCTTTCCCCCCTCCACTTT	CASSSDRGLSPLHF
TRBJ2-2	TRBV6-2/TRBV6-3	many	.	15	TGTGCCAGCAGCTACGAGGCCACCCGCCCCGGGGAGCTGTTTTTT	CASSYEATRPGELFF
TRBJ2-7	TRBV27	many	TRBD2	14	TGTGCCAGCAGTCCCTGGACTAGCGGCTACGAGCAGTACTTC	CASSPWTSGYEQYF
TRBJ2-3	TRBV20-1	many	.	14	TGCAGTGCTGGACCTCGGGACAGCACAGATACGCAGTATTTT	CSAGPRDSTDTQYF
TRBJ1-5	TRBV6-1	many	.	11	TGTGCCAGCAGCGACAGCGGGCCCCAGCATTTT	CASSDSGPQHF